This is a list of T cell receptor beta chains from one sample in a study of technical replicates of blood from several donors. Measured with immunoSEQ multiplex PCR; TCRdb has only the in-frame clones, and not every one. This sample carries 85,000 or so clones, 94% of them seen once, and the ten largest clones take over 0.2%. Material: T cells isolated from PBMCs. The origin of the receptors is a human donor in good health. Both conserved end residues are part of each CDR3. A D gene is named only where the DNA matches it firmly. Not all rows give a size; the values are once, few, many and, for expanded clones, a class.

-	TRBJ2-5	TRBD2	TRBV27	CASSLRLAGIGGETQYF	TGTGCCAGCAGTTTACGACTAGCGGGAATCGGTGGGGAGACCCAGTACTTC
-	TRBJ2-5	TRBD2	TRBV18	CASSSTSGGQETQYF	TGTGCCAGCTCTTCGACTAGCGGGGGGCAAGAGACCCAGTACTTC
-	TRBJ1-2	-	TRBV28	CASSKREASGYTF	TGTGCCTCTAGCAAGAGGGAGGCGTCCGGCTACACCTTC
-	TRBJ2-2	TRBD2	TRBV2	CASSRTSGGADTGELFF	TGTGCCAGCAGCCGGACTAGCGGGGGGGCCGACACCGGGGAGCTGTTTTTT
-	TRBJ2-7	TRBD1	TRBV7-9	CASSWASGQASYEQYF	TGTGCCAGCAGCTGGGCGTCGGGACAGGCCTCCTACGAGCAGTACTTC
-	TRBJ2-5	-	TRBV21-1	CASSKASGGEQETQYF	TGTGCCAGCAGCAAAGCAAGCGGGGGGGAACAAGAGACCCAGTACTTC
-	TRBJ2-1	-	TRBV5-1	CASSFRYGRDYNEQFF	TGCGCCAGCAGCTTTCGGTACGGGAGAGACTACAATGAGCAGTTCTTC
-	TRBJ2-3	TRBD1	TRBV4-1	CASRPDREDTQYF	TGCGCCAGCAGACCCGACAGGGAGGATACGCAGTATTTT
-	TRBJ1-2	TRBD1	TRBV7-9	CASSPGTGVGGNYGYTF	TGTGCCAGCAGCCCTGGGACAGGGGTAGGAGGGAACTATGGCTACACCTTC
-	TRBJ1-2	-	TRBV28	CASSLSPDGYTF	TGTGCCAGCAGTTTATCGCCAGATGGCTACACCTTC
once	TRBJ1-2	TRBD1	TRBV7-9	CASSLPDRVSYGYTF	TGTGCCAGCAGCTTACCCGACAGGGTTTCCTATGGCTACACCTTC
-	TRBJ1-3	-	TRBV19	CASNPTVGNTIYF	TGTGCCAGTAACCCGACAGTAGGAAACACCATATATTTT
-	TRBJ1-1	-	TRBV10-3	CASESLRGEREAFF	TGTGCCTCAGAGAGCCTCCGGGGGGAACGAGAAGCTTTCTTT
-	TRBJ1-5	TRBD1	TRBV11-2	CASSLVGQASPQHF	TGTGCCAGCAGCTTAGTGGGACAGGCCTCACCCCAGCATTTT
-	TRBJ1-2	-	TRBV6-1	CASSENSGYNYGYTF	TGTGCCAGCAGTGAAAATTCGGGATATAACTATGGCTACACCTTC
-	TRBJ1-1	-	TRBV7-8	CASSLTEGTEAFF	TGTGCCAGCAGCCTGACTGAAGGCACTGAAGCTTTCTTT
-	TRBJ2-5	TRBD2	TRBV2	CASSEARLAGGETQYF	TGTGCCAGCAGTGAAGCCCGACTAGCGGGAGGAGAGACCCAGTACTTC
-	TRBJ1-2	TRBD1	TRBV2	CASSAPDREAYGYTF	TGTGCCAGCAGTGCCCCGGACAGGGAAGCCTATGGCTACACCTTC
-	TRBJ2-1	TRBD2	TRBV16	CASSPTTLAGVTYNEQFF	TGTGCCAGCAGCCCCACCACCCTAGCGGGAGTAACCTACAATGAGCAGTTCTTC
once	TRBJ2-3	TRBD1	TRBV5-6	CASVGQGTDTQYF	TGTGCCAGCGTGGGACAGGGGACAGATACGCAGTATTTT
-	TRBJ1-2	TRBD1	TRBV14	CASSQGRTGGEGYTF	TGTGCCAGCAGCCAAGGAAGGACAGGGGGGGAAGGCTACACCTTC
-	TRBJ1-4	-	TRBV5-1	CASSEGRGYNEKLFF	TGCGCCAGCAGCGAGGGCCGCGGGTATAATGAAAAACTGTTTTTT
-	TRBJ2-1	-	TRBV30	CAWSVRPGNLYNEQFF	TGTGCCTGGAGTGTACGACCGGGGAACCTCTACAATGAGCAGTTCTTC
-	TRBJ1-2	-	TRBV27	CASSLTAGGYGYTF	TGTGCCAGCAGTTTAACAGCTGGTGGCTATGGCTACACCTTC
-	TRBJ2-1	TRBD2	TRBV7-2	CASSFSGTYNEQFF	TGTGCCAGCAGCTTTAGCGGGACCTACAATGAGCAGTTCTTC
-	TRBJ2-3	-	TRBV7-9	CASSLVGPDTQYF	TGTGCCAGCAGCTTAGTGGGCCCAGATACGCAGTATTTT
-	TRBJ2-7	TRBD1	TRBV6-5	CASSYGGTGGYEQYF	TGTGCCAGCAGTTACGGGGGGACAGGGGGCTACGAGCAGTACTTC
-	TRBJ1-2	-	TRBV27	CASRSGGAGGYTF	TGTGCCAGCAGATCTGGGGGGGCTGGAGGCTACACCTTC
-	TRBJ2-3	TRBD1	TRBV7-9	CASSHGQGGPDTQYF	TGTGCCAGCAGCCACGGACAGGGTGGTCCAGATACGCAGTATTTT
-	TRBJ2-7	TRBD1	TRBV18	CASSPPALGDRTYEQYF	TGTGCCAGCTCACCACCGGCTTTAGGGGACAGGACCTACGAGCAGTACTTC